Detailed here is one T cell receptor beta chain. The antigen is not known. The CDR3 spans 15 residues. J lost 11 bases, V lost 1 base, and 14 bases had no gene match. Germline V CDR1 and CDR2: SGHRS, YFSETQ. This entry is derived from a study of post-analysis software for immune sequencing data. Unique molecular identifiers featured in each of the TCR beta cDNA libraries. MiXCR, run by TCRdb on the PCR reads, gives a single entry per CDR3 protein. The sample lists 150,000 or so distinct CDR3 sequences, roughly 34% occurring once. Study results and caveats: The study found significantly lower normalized Chao1 diversity in multiple sclerosis patients than in controls. TRBV5-6, TRBV5-1 and TRBV20-1 belonged to a set of roughly 5 TRBV segments that were more frequent in patients than controls.

The source material was blood, sampled after autologous hematopoietic stem cell transplantation. This chain joins TRBV5-1 and TRBJ2-5, with TRBD2 matching 7 bases. This clonotype was sampled from a girl under 18 with multiple sclerosis. The DNA for the CDR3 is TGCGCCAGCAGCTTGACGCTAGCGGAGCGGGGAGAGCAGTACTTC. Translation gives CASSLTLAERGEQYF.